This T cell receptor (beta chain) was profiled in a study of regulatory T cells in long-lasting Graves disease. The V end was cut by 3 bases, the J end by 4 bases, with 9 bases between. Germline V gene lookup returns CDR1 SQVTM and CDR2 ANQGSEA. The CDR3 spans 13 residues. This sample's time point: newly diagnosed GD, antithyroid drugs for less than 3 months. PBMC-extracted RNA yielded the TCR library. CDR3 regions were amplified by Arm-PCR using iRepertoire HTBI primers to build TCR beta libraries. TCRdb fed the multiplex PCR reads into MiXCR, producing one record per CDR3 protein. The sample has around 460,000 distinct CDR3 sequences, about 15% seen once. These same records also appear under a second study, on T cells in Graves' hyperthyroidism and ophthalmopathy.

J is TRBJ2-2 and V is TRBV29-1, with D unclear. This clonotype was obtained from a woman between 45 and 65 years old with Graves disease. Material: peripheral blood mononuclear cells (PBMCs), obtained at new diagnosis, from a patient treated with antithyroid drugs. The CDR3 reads CSVDFGVTGELFF. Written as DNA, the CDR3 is TGCAGCGTTGATTTTGGGGTCACCGGGGAGCTGTTTTTT.